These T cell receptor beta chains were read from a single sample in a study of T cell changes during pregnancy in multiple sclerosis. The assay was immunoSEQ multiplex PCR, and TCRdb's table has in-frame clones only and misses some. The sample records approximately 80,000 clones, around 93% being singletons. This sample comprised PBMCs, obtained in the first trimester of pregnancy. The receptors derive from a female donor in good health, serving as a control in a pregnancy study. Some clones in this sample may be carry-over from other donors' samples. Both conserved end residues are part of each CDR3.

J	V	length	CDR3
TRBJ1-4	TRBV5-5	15	CASSISGTGHQKLFF
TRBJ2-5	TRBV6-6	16	CASSSPGQGYQETQYF
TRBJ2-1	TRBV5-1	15	CASSFAREGGQEQFF
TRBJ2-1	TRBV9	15	CASSVEGLALNEQFF
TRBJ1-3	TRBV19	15	CAAKSGTSSGNTIYF
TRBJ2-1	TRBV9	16	CASSLHSGSSYNEQFF
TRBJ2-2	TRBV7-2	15	CASSLGNRDTGELFF
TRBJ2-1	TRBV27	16	CASSLAAGRVGTEQFF
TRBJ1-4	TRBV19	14	CASSTAMRSEKLFF
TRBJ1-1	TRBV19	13	CASAWDRNTEAFF
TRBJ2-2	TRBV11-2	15	CASSLNSGGAGELFF
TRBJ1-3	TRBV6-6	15	CASSQTGLSGNTIYF
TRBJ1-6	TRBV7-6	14	CASSLTGSNSPLHF
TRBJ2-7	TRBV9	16	CASSPGTSVFGLEQYF
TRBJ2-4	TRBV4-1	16	CASSSRAGQGKNIQYF
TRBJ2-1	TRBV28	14	CAIAGTEGYNEQFF
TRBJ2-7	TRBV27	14	CASSSGTGDYEQYF
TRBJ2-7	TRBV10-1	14	CASSESGGTYEQYF
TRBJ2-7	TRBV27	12	CASSSRSYEQYF
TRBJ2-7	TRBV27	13	CASSWRQNSEQYF
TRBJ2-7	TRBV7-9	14	CASSFRGAGREQYF
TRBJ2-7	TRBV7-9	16	CASSSGRGTGNYEQYF
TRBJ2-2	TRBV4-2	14	CASSQSPSAGELFF
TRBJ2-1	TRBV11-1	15	CASNPRGSWNNEQFF
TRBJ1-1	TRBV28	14	CASSFRGLNTEAFF
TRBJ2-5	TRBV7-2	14	CASSLAGTQETQYF
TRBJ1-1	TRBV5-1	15	CASSLVSGGDTEAFF
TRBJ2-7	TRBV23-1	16	CASSDTRDSWDYEQYF
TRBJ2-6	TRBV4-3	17	CASSQDQVRAGANVLTF
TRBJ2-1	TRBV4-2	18	CASSQDFGRPSAYNEQFF
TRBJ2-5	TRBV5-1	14	CASSLNPAGETQYF
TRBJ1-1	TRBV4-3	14	CASSQETGSTEAFF
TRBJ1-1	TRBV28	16	CASSLTQGAGETEAFF
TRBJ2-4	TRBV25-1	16	CASSARQGATKNIQYF
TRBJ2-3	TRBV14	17	CASSQGWREGRTDTQYF
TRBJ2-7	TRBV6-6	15	CASRPPRDRGYEQYF
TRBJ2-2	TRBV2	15	CASSPLAGGTGELFF
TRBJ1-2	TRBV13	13	CASRSTGNYGYTF
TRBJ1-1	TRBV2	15	CASSEQGALGTEAFF
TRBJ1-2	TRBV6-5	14	CASRRTGANYGYTF
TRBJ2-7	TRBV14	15	CASSQDDRYSYEQYF
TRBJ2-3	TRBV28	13	CASSPPSTDTQYF
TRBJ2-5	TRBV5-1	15	CASSDNIAGVETQYF
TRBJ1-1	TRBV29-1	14	CSARLDRANTEAFF
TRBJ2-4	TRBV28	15	CASSPGQVAKNIQYF
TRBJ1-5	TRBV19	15	CASSIWQNSNQPQHF
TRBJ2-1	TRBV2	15	CASSDSLAGHNEQFF
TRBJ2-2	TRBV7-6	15	CASSLAQGWAGELFF
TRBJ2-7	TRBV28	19	CASSLFISASRDSDSEQYF
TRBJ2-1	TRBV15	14	CATSRDASSGGQFF
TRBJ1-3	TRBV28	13	CASSFTTGNTIYF
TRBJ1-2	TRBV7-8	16	CASSLGLATSNYGYTF
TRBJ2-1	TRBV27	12	CASSLRGDEQFF
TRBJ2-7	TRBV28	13	CASQFGTSRKQYF
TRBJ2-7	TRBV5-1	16	CASSLDGGGTSYEQYF